This is a list of T cell receptor beta chains from one sample in a study of blood T cell repertoires in COVID-19. TCRdb keeps only in-frame clones here, not all; method: immunoSEQ multiplex PCR. This sample carries around 300,000 clones, approximately 88% of them seen once, and the ten largest clones take about 5%. The sequencing input was PBMCs or T cells enriched from blood (not recorded which). These receptors were taken from a man aged 25-40 years who had recovered from COVID-19. Both conserved end residues are part of each CDR3. The D gene is left open where the match is weak. Size is omitted from some rows. Given values are once, few, many or a class for expanded clones.

d_gene,abundance,j_gene,v_gene,CDR3nt,CDR3aa
.,.,TRBJ2-5,TRBV20-1,TGCAGTGCTAGGGAGAGGGAGACCCAGTACTTC,CSARERETQYF
.,.,TRBJ1-6,TRBV18,TGTGCCAGCTCACCGGAGGTATCCTCCTATAATTCACCCCTCCACTTT,CASSPEVSSYNSPLHF
TRBD1,.,TRBJ1-6,TRBV5-1,TGCGCCAGCAGCTGGGGGACAGAAAATTCACCCCTCCACTTT,CASSWGTENSPLHF
.,.,TRBJ1-5,TRBV6-5,TGTGCCAGCAGTTTACGGCCACAGGGTCGGCGTCAGCCCCAGCATTTT,CASSLRPQGRRQPQHF
.,once,TRBJ2-7,TRBV28,TGTGCCAGCAGTTTAGACGGGATCTCCTACGAGCAGTACTTC,CASSLDGISYEQYF
.,.,TRBJ2-7,TRBV7-2,TGTGCCAGCAGCTTAGGGGGGGGCCCCTACGAGCAGTACTTC,CASSLGGGPYEQYF
.,.,TRBJ1-1,TRBV28,TGTGCCAGCCCCCCTAGGGGGGGACACACTGAAGCTTTCTTT,CASPPRGGHTEAFF
TRBD1,.,TRBJ1-1,TRBV7-4,TGTGCCAGCGCAGGGACAGGGGACGTCACTGAAGCTTTCTTT,CASAGTGDVTEAFF
.,.,TRBJ1-1,TRBV7-9,TGTGCCAGCAGCTCACAACAGGGAGGGACTGAAGCTTTCTTT,CASSSQQGGTEAFF
TRBD2,.,TRBJ2-5,TRBV5-1,TGCGCCAGCAAAGTACTAGCGGGGGGTCAAGAGACCCAGTACTTC,CASKVLAGGQETQYF
.,.,TRBJ1-6,TRBV19,TGTGCCAGCCGGTTGACAGGCAATTCACCCCTCCACTTT,CASRLTGNSPLHF
TRBD1,.,TRBJ1-2,TRBV3-1/TRBV3-2,TGTGCCAGCAGCCTAACGGACAGGGGGGGAGGCTACACCTTC,CASSLTDRGGGYTF
TRBD2,.,TRBJ2-3,TRBV6-2/TRBV6-3,TGTGCCAGCAGTAGCGGGGCTAGCACAGATACGCAGTATTTT,CASSSGASTDTQYF
TRBD1,.,TRBJ2-1,TRBV9,TGTGCCAGCAGCCCAGGGACAGGGGGCTTGAATGAGCAGTTCTTC,CASSPGTGGLNEQFF
.,.,TRBJ1-3,TRBV5-5,TGTGCCAGCAGCTTTGCCCTCTCCGGCTCTGGAAACACCATATATTTT,CASSFALSGSGNTIYF
.,.,TRBJ1-2,TRBV28,TGTGCCAGCAGTTTGGGCCAGGGGTATGGCTACACCTTC,CASSLGQGYGYTF
TRBD1,.,TRBJ2-7,TRBV6-2/TRBV6-3,TGTGCCAGCAGTTACTCCGGGACAGTCCCCTACGAGCAGTACTTC,CASSYSGTVPYEQYF
.,.,TRBJ1-1,TRBV27,TGTGCCAGCAGTTTCACAGAGTTCACTGAAGCTTTCTTT,CASSFTEFTEAFF
.,.,TRBJ1-5,TRBV21-1,TGTGCCAGCAGCAAATCCCCCAGGGATTATCAGCCCCAGCATTTT,CASSKSPRDYQPQHF
.,.,TRBJ1-5,TRBV29-1,TGCAGCGTCGCACTAAATAGCAATCAGCCCCAGCATTTT,CSVALNSNQPQHF
.,.,TRBJ2-7,TRBV19,TGTGCCAGTAGTCCCAGGGGATACGAGCAGTACTTC,CASSPRGYEQYF
TRBD1,.,TRBJ1-1,TRBV5-6,TGTGCCAGTTCGATCGGGACAGGGGATTCCGAAGCTTTCTTT,CASSIGTGDSEAFF
.,.,TRBJ2-1,TRBV10-1,TGCGCCAGCAGGGGGGGACAGTCCGCTGAGCAGTTCTTC,CASRGGQSAEQFF
.,.,TRBJ1-2,TRBV7-9,TGTGCCAGCAGCTCCGAACCCCATACATATGGCTACACCTTC,CASSSEPHTYGYTF
TRBD2,.,TRBJ2-7,TRBV14,TGTGCCAGCAGCCAAGATTGGGGGGGCTCCTACGAGCAGTACTTC,CASSQDWGGSYEQYF
.,.,TRBJ1-2,TRBV11-2,TGTGCCAGCAGCTTAGATCTCGAACAGAAACTTTCTCCCTATGGCTACACCTTC,CASSLDLEQKLSPYGYTF
TRBD1,.,TRBJ1-2,TRBV7-2,TGTGCCAGCAGCTTAGAACAGGGGAGGTATGGCTACACCTTC,CASSLEQGRYGYTF
TRBD2,.,TRBJ2-1,TRBV9,TGTGCCAGCAGTATCACTAGCGGGGGCGGAGAGCAGTTCTTC,CASSITSGGGEQFF
.,.,TRBJ1-1,TRBV7-9,TGTGCCAGCAGCTTAGTAGGGGACACTGAAGCTTTCTTT,CASSLVGDTEAFF
.,.,TRBJ2-6,TRBV7-2,TGTGCCAGCAGCTTAGGTATCAGCTCTGGGGCCAACGTCCTGACTTTC,CASSLGISSGANVLTF
TRBD2,.,TRBJ2-7,TRBV18,TGTGCCAGCTCACCGCAGGGACTAGCGGGGGACCCACGCGAGCAGTACTTC,CASSPQGLAGDPREQYF
TRBD1,.,TRBJ1-1,TRBV28,TGTGCCAGCAGTTTAGGGGCAGGGGGGTTGAACACTGAAGCTTTCTTT,CASSLGAGGLNTEAFF
.,few,TRBJ2-6,TRBV19,TGTGCCAGTAGTATACAAGGAGGAGCTGGGGCCAACGTCCTGACTTTC,CASSIQGGAGANVLTF
.,few,TRBJ1-2,TRBV21-1,TGTGCCAGCAGCAAAGGATGGTCGGCTCTAGCTAACTATGGCTACACCTTC,CASSKGWSALANYGYTF
TRBD2,.,TRBJ2-3,TRBV19,TGTGCCAGTAAAAGGACTAGCGACAGGTATACGCAGTATTTT,CASKRTSDRYTQYF
.,.,TRBJ2-7,TRBV6-5,TGTGCCAGCAGGGATACCCGAGGCGAGCAGTACTTC,CASRDTRGEQYF
.,.,TRBJ2-7,TRBV10-2,TGCGCCAGCTTAGGGACCAGGGGTTCCTACGAGCAGTACTTC,CASLGTRGSYEQYF
TRBD1,few,TRBJ2-1,TRBV18,TGTGCCAGCTCACAGGGGGCCAATGAGCAGTTCTTC,CASSQGANEQFF
TRBD1,.,TRBJ2-7,TRBV24-1,TGTGCCACCAGTGATCCCCGGGACAGGGACTCCGAGCAGTACTTC,CATSDPRDRDSEQYF
TRBD1,.,TRBJ2-7,TRBV5-1,TGCGCCAGCAGCTTGGTACATGGGGACAGGGGCCACGAGCAGTACTTC,CASSLVHGDRGHEQYF
.,.,TRBJ2-7,TRBV28,TGTGCCAGCCTCGCGAGCTCCTACGAGCAGTACTTC,CASLASSYEQYF
.,.,TRBJ2-3,TRBV6-4,TGTGCCAGCAGTGACTCCCTGGCGGGGCCCACAGATACGCAGTATTTT,CASSDSLAGPTDTQYF
.,.,TRBJ2-7,TRBV19,TGTGCCACCGGACAGGGAGGGTACGAGCAGTACTTC,CATGQGGYEQYF
.,.,TRBJ2-7,TRBV29-1,TGCAGCGTTGAAGGGGTCAGGGGTGTAAACGAGCAGTACTTC,CSVEGVRGVNEQYF
.,.,TRBJ1-4,TRBV5-1,TGCGCCAGCAGCCCTCAACAGGGTGCGACTAATGAAAAACTGTTTTTT,CASSPQQGATNEKLFF
TRBD1,once,TRBJ2-7,TRBV28,TGTGCCAGCAGACAGGGGACCTACGAGCAGTACTTC,CASRQGTYEQYF
TRBD2,.,TRBJ2-1,TRBV2,TGTGCCAGCAGGGGGGGGTACAATGAGCAGTTCTTC,CASRGGYNEQFF
TRBD2,.,TRBJ2-5,TRBV19,TGTGCCAGTAGCCGGACTAGCGGGGCCGCCGAGACCCAGTACTTC,CASSRTSGAAETQYF
TRBD1,.,TRBJ2-2,TRBV5-6,TGTGCCAGCAGCTTCCAGGGGGTGACCGGGGAGCTGTTTTTT,CASSFQGVTGELFF
.,.,TRBJ2-1,TRBV24-1,TGTGCCACCAGTGAGCCGAAGGGGGAGAGCTCCTACAATGAGCAGTTCTTC,CATSEPKGESSYNEQFF
.,few,TRBJ2-7,TRBV7-9,TGTGCCAGCAGCTTAGCCAGGGGCGCCTCCTACGAGCAGTACTTC,CASSLARGASYEQYF
.,.,TRBJ1-6,TRBV5-6,TGTGCCAGCACCGCGGACAGTCACTCCTATAATTCACCCCTCCACTTT,CASTADSHSYNSPLHF
TRBD1,.,TRBJ1-5,TRBV28,TGTGCCAGCAGTTTCGGGACAGGGAGGATTCAGCCCCAGCATTTT,CASSFGTGRIQPQHF
.,few,TRBJ1-1,TRBV14,TGTGCCAGCAGCCACCAGGGATATTTACTGAACACTGAAGCTTTCTTT,CASSHQGYLLNTEAFF
TRBD1,.,TRBJ2-7,TRBV18,TGTGCCAGCTCACGCGACAGGGGGCTCGAGCAGTACTTC,CASSRDRGLEQYF